The clone carrying this TCR beta chain has at least ten counts. These data belong to a study of regulatory T cells in long-lasting Graves disease. Time point: newly diagnosed GD, antithyroid drugs for less than 3 months. The TCR library was made from RNA extracted from PBMCs. Arm-PCR of CDR3 regions and iRepertoire HTBI primers were the basis on which TCR beta libraries were built. TCRdb analysed the multiplex PCR reads with MiXCR anew, one entry per CDR3 protein. The data show 680,000 or so distinct CDR3 sequences, approximately 15% seen once. The data were also submitted as part of a second study, on T cells in Graves' hyperthyroidism and ophthalmopathy.

The source material was peripheral blood mononuclear cells (PBMCs), sampled at new diagnosis, from a patient treated with antithyroid drugs. The TCR was taken from a woman aged 25 to 39 with Graves disease.

The CDR3 sequence is CAWSPDYREMSTF. The CDR3 nucleotides read TGTGCCTGGAGTCCGGACTACAGGGAGATGAGCACCTTC. The chain joins TRBV30 to TRBJ1-2, with D tentatively TRBD1 (6 bases). Germline CDR1 and CDR2: GTSNPN and SVGIG (reference sequence). This CDR3 comprises 13 residues. Trimming cost V 2 bases and J 13 bases, with 20 bases left between them.